The TCR beta chain described here comes from a study of T-cell memory formation after mild COVID-19. TCRdb processed the 5' RACE reads anew with MiXCR; each CDR3 protein has one entry. The data contain 450,000 to 700,000 distinct CDR3 sequences, roughly 18% of them singletons. Trimming pared 0 bases from V and 0 bases from J, leaving 14 bases between. Germline V lookup: CDR1 SNHLY, CDR2 FYNNEI. The CDR3 has 17 residues. This clonotype has only a few counts. The clonotype originates from an adult woman who had mild COVID-19 (a few samples of this study predate the infection). Cell type and time point are not known. The chain uses TRBV2 and TRBJ2-5, with D uncertain. Sequenced input: PBMCs or a T cell subset sorted from them (not recorded which). CDR3 bases: TGTGCCAGCAGTGAAGCCTCACGGGTCTGGAACCAAGAGACCCAGTACTTC. Translated: CASSEASRVWNQETQYF.